This T cell receptor (beta chain) was captured by sequencing in a study of blood T cell repertoires in COVID-19. The CDR3 runs 15 residues. V lost 6 bases and J lost 4, with 16 bases in between. CDR1 is WSHSY and CDR2 is SAAADI in the germline V gene. As originally analysed: How many nucleated cells were present was estimated from reference gene primer amplification. Sequencing used immunoSEQ multiplex PCR; TCRdb keeps in-frame clones, though not all of them. The DNA was the basis for D and trimming; V, J and clone size are from that table. The sample lists 200,000 or so clones; over 80% were seen once.

Sequenced material: peripheral blood. The genes are TRBV10-2 and TRBJ1-3; weak D call: TRBD1 (6 bases). This sequence originates from a woman aged 25 to 45 with acute or convalescent COVID-19. CDR3 amino acids: CASRSQGRTGNTIYF. The CDR3 coding sequence is TGCGCCAGCAGGAGCCAGGGGCGGACGGGAAACACCATATATTTT.